Reported below is one T cell receptor beta chain. The sample belongs to a study of blood T cell repertoires in COVID-19. Assay used: immunoSEQ multiplex PCR; TCRdb lists only in-frame clones, some missing. The top ten hold 1% of the sample, which has about 310,000 clones, around 86% seen once. The CDR3 is made up of 15 amino acids. V gave up 8 bases and J gave up 2 bases; unmatched junction bases: 11. CDR1 is SNHLY, CDR2 FYNNEI, per germline. The TCR comes from a man aged 50 to 60 with active or convalescent COVID-19. This chain links TRBV2 with TRBJ2-5, with 7 bases lining up with TRBD1. Sequenced material: peripheral blood. The CDR3 protein is CASQQSPGQQETQYF. In nucleotides, the CDR3 is TGTGCCAGCCAACAATCCCCGGGACAGCAAGAGACCCAGTACTTC.